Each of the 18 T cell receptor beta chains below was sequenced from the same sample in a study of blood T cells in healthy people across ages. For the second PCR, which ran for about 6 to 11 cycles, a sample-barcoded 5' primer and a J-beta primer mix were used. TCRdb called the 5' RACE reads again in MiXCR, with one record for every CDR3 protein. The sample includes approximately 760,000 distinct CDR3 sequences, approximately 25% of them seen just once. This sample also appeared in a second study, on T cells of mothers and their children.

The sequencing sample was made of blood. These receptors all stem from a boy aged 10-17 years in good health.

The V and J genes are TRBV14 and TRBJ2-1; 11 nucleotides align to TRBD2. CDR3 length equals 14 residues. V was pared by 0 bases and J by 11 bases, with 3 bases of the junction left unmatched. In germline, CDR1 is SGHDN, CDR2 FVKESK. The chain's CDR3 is CASSQDTSGRQQFF. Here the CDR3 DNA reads TGTGCCAGCAGCCAAGACACTAGCGGGAGACAGCAGTTCTTC.

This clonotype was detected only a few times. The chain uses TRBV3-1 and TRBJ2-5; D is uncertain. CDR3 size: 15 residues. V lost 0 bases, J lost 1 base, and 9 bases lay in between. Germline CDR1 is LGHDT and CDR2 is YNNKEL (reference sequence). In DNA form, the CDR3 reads TGTGCCAGCAGCCAAGACTGGCTACTCCAAGAGACCCAGTACTTC. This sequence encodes CASSQDWLLQETQYF.

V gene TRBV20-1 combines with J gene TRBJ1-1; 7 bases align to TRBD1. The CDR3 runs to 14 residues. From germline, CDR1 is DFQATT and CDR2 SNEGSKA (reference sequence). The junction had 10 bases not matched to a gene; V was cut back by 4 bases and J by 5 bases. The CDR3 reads CSATKDRVGTEAFF. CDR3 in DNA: TGCAGTGCTACCAAAGACAGGGTGGGGACTGAAGCTTTCTTT.

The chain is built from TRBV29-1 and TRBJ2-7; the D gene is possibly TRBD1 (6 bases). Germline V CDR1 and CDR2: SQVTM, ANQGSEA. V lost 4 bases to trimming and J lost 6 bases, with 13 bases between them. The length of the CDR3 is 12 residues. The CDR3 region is CSVVTGFAEQYF. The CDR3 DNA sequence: TGCAGCGTTGTCACAGGGTTCGCCGAGCAGTACTTC.

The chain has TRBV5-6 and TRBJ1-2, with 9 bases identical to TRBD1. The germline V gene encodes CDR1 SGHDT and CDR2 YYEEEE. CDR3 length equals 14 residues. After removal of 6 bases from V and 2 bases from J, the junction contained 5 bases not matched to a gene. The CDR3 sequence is CASIRTGENYGYTF. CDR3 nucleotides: TGTGCCAGCATCCGGACAGGGGAAAACTATGGCTACACCTTC. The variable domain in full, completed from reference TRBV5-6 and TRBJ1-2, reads DAGVTQSPTHLIKTRGQQVTLRCSPKSGHDTVSWYQQALGQGPQFIFQYYEEEERQRGNFPDRFSGHQFPNYSSELNVNALLLGDSALYLCASIRTGENYGYTFGSGTRLTVV.

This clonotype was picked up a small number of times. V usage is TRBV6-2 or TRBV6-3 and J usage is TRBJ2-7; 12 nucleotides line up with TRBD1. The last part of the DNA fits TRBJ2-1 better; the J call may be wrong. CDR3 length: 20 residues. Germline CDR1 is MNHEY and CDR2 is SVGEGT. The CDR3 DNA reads TGTGCCAGCCGAGGCCCCGGGACAGGGGGCGAATCGTCAATAACAATGAGGCAGTTCTTC. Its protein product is CASRGPGTGGESSITMRQFF.

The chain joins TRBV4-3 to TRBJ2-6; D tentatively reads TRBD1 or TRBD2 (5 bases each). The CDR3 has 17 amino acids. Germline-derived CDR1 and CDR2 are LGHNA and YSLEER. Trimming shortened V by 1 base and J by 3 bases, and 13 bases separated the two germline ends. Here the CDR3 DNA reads TGCGCCAGCAGCCAAGTAGGGGTGAGGGATGGGGCCAACGTCCTGACTTTC. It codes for CASSQVGVRDGANVLTF.

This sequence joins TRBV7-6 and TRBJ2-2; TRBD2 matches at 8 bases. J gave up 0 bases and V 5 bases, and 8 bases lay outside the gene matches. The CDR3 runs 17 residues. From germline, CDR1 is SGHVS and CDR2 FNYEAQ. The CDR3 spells CASSRARGGPNTGELFF. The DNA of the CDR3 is TGTGCCAGCAGCCGCGCCCGGGGGGGCCCGAACACCGGGGAGCTGTTTTTT.

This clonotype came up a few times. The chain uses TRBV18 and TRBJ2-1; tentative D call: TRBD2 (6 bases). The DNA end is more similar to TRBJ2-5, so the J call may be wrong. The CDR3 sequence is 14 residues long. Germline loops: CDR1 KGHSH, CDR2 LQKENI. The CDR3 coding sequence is TGTGCCAGCTCACCACGTTCGGGGGAAGAGACCCAGTACTTC. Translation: CASSPRSGEETQYF.

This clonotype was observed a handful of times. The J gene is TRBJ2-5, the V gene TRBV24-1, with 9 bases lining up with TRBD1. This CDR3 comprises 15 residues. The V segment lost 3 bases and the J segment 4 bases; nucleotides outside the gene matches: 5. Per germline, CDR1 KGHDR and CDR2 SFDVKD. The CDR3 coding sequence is TGTGCCACCAGTGATGACAGGGGGTTGGTAGAGACCCAGTACTTC. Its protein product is CATSDDRGLVETQYF.

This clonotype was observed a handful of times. The chain's CDR3 is CASSIPGQGKTNEQFF. CDR3 nucleotide sequence: TGCGCCAGCAGCATACCGGGACAGGGTAAGACCAATGAGCAGTTCTTC. The genes are TRBV5-1 and TRBJ2-5, with 9 bases identical to TRBD1. The DNA end is a closer match to TRBJ2-1, so the J assignment may be wrong. The CDR3 runs 16 residues. The V gene's germline CDR1 is SGHRS and CDR2 YFSETQ.

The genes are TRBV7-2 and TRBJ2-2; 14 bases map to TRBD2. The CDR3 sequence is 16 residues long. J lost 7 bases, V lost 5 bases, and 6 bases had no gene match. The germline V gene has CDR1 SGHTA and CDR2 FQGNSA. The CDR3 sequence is CASSQTSGRGSGELFF. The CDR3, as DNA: TGTGCCAGCAGCCAGACTAGCGGGAGGGGCAGCGGGGAGCTGTTTTTT. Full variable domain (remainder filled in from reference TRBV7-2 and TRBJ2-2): GAGVSQSPSNKVTEKGKDVELRCDPISGHTALYWYRQSLGQGLEFLIYFQGNSAPDKSGLPSDRFSAERTGGSVSTLTIQRTQQEDSAVYLCASSQTSGRGSGELFFGEGSRLTVL.

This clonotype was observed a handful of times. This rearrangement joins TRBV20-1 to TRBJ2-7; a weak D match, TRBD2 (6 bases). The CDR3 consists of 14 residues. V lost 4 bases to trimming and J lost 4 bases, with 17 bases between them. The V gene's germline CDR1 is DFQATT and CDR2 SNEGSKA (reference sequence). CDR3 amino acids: CSAISPGATYEQYF. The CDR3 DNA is TGCAGTGCTATTTCCCCGGGAGCAACGTACGAGCAGTACTTC.

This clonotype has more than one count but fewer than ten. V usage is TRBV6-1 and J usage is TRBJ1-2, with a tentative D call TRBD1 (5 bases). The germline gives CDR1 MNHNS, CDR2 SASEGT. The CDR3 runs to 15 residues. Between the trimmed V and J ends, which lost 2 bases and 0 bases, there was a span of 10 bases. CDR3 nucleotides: TGTGCCAGCAGTGAACCCGGACAATCTAACTATGGCTACACCTTC. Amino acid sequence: CASSEPGQSNYGYTF.

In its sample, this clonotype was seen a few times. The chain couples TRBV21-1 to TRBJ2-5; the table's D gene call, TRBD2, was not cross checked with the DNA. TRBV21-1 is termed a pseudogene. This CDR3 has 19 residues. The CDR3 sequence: CASSKNRVPDTFLQETQYF. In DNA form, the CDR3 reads TGTGCCAGCAGCAAAAACAGAGTTCCGGACACCTTCTTACAAGAGACCCAGTACTTC.

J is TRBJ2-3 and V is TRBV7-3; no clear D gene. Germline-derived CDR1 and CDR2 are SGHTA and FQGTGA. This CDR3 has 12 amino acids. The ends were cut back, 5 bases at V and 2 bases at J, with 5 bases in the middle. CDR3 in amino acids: CASSGATDTQYF. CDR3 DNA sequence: TGTGCCAGCAGCGGTGCCACAGATACGCAGTATTTT.

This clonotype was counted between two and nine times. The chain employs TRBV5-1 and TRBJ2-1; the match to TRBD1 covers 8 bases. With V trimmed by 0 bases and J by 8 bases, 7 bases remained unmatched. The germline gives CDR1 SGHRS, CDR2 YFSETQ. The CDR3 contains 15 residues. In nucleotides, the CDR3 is TGCGCCAGCAGCTTGGCTGGACAGGGATCTCATGAGCAGTTCTTC. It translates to CASSLAGQGSHEQFF.

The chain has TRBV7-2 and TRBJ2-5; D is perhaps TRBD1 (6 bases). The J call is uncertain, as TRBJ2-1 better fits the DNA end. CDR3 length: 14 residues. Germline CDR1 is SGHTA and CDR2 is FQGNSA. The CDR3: CASSLAVDRNEQFF. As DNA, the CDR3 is TGTGCCAGCAGCTTAGCGGTGGACAGAAATGAGCAGTTCTTC.